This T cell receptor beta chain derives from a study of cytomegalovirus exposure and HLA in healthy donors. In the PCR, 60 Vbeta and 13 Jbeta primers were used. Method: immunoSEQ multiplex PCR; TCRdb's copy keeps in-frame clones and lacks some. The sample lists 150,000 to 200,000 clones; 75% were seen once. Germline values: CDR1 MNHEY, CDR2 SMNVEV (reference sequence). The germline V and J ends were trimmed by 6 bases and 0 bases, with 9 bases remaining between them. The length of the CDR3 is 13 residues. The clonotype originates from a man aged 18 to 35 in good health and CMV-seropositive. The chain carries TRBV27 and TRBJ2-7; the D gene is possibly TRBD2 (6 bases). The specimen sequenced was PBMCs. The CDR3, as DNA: TGTGCCAGCAGACGGGGGACCTCCTACGAGCAGTACTTC. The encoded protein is CASRRGTSYEQYF.